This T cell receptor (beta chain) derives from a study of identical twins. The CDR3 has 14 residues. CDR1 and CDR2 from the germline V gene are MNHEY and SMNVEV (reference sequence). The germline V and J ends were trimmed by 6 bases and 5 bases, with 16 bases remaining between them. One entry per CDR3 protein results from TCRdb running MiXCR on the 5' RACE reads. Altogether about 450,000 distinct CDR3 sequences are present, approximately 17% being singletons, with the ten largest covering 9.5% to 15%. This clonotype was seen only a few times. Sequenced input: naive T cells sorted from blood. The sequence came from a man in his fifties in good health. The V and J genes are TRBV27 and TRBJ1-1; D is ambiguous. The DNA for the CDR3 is TGTGCCAGCAGCTGGTCGGGCGCGGGGACTGAAGCTTTCTTT. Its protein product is CASSWSGAGTEAFF.